This passage covers 2 T cell receptor beta chains from one sample sequenced in a study of blood T cells in healthy people across ages. Alongside a J-beta primer mix, a sample-barcoded 5' primer served in a second PCR lasting about 7 to 11 cycles. TCRdb re-called the 5' RACE reads through MiXCR, storing one row per CDR3 protein. The sample contains 650,000 to 800,000 distinct CDR3 sequences, roughly 44% of which appear only once. The sample consisted of blood. The receptors were gathered from a man in his sixties in good health.

This clonotype was observed a handful of times. The chain combines TRBV12-3 or TRBV12-4 with TRBJ2-7, with 8 bases identical to TRBD1. The J call is uncertain, as TRBJ2-5 better fits the DNA end. This CDR3 is built from 14 residues. The CDR3 is CASSRGQGLETQYF. The CDR3 nucleotides read TGTGCCAGCAGCCGCGGACAGGGTTTAGAGACCCAGTACTTC.

This clonotype was seen ten or more times. This rearrangement joins TRBV18 to TRBJ2-6; D is unresolved. CDR1 is KGHSH and CDR2 is LQKENI in the germline V gene. This CDR3 region has 16 residues. Trimming removed 3 bases from V and 3 bases from J, with 12 bases in between. In DNA form, the CDR3 reads TGTGCCAGCTCACCGAACCCTGAAGGTGGGGCCAACGTCCTGACTTTC. Encoded protein: CASSPNPEGGANVLTF.